This entry is about one T cell receptor (beta chain). A read error may explain this, as a much larger clone is one base away. CDR3 size: 14 residues. Germline-derived CDR1 and CDR2 are SGHTA and FQGNSA. The data are from a study of T cell repertoires in cytomegalovirus infection. TCRdb processed the reads anew with MiXCR; each CDR3 protein has one entry. Of around 630,000 distinct CDR3 sequences in the sample, 20% to 25% are singletons; the top ten hold roughly 8%. The chain joins TRBV7-2 to TRBJ2-5; 8 positions agree with TRBD1. Specimen: CD8+ T cells from PBMCs. The sequence was collected from a human donor in good health (CMV status not recorded). Some clones in this sample may be carry-over from other donors' samples. The CDR3 DNA reads as TGTGTCAGCAGCTTCCCAGGGGGCCTGGAGACCCAGTACTTC. It specifies CVSSFPGGLETQYF.